This TCR beta chain is from a study of T-cell reconstitution after alpha-beta-depleted transplantation in children. This clonotype was observed a handful of times. Unique molecular identifiers featured in how the TCRbeta library was prepared. TCRdb re-called the PCR reads through MiXCR, storing one row per CDR3 protein. This sample has approximately 390,000 distinct CDR3 sequences, with about a tenth found just once. The CDR3 is made up of 16 amino acids. Germline V gene lookup returns CDR1 SQVTM and CDR2 ANQGSEA. Germline trimming cut 0 bases from V and 4 bases from J; bases unmatched to any gene: 6.

This specimen was PBMCs from the stem cell graft donor, taken from the stem cell graft. The chain couples TRBV29-1 to TRBJ2-7; the match to TRBD2 covers 13 bases. The TCR was taken from a human donor who donated a stem cell graft to a child with acute myeloid leukemia. CDR3 amino acids: CSVEDQTSGRRYEQYF. CDR3 nucleotides: TGCAGCGTTGAAGATCAGACTAGCGGGAGGAGGTACGAGCAGTACTTC.